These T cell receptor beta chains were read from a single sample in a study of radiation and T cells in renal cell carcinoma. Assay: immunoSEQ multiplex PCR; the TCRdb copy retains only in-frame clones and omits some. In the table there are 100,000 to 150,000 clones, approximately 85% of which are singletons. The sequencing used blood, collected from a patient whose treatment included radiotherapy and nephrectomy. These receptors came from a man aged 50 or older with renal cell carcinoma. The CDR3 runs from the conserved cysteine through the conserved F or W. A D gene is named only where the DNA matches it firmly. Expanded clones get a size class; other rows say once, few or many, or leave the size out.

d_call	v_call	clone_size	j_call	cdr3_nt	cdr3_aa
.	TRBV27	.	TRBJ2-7	TGTGCCAGCAGTTTATCCCCCAGCGTCGGCTTCTACGAGCAGTACTTC	CASSLSPSVGFYEQYF
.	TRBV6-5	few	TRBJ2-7	TGTGCCAGCAGTTTTCAATCCTGGACAGAGCAGTACTTC	CASSFQSWTEQYF
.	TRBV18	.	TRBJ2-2	TGTGCCAGCTCACCATCCGCGGAGAGGGAGCTGTTTTTT	CASSPSAERELFF
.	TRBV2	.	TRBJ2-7	TGTGCCAGCAGGGGGGCGTGGGGCGAGCAGTACTTC	CASRGAWGEQYF
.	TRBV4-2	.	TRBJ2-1	TGTGCCAGCAGCCAAGAGGCTCGGTTCTTC	CASSQEARFF
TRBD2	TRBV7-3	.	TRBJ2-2	TGTGCCAGCAGCTTAATGGCGGGAGGGGAGACCGGGGAGCTGTTTTTT	CASSLMAGGETGELFF
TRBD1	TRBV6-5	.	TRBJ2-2	TGTGCCAGCAGCCGGACAGGATTGAACACCGGGGAGCTGTTTTTT	CASSRTGLNTGELFF
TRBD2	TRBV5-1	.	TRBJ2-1	TGCGCCAGCAGCCCTAGCGGGAGGCATGAGCAGTTCTTC	CASSPSGRHEQFF
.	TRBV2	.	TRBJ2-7	TGTGCCAGCAGTGAAGGATGGATAACCACCCCTAGTCTCTACGAGCAGTACTTC	CASSEGWITTPSLYEQYF
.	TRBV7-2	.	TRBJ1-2	TGTGCCAGCACCTGGGGGGGCGAGGGCTACACCTTC	CASTWGGEGYTF
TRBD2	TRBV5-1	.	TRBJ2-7	TGCGCCAGCAGCCTCGCCGGGACTAGCGGGGGTTTATACGAGCAGTACTTC	CASSLAGTSGGLYEQYF
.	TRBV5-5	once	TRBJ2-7	TGTGCCAGCAGCTTGACGGGTACGGACTACGAGCAGTACTTC	CASSLTGTDYEQYF
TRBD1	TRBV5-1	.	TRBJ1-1	TGCGCCAGCAGCCATGGACAGGGGTCGAACACTGAAGCTTTCTTT	CASSHGQGSNTEAFF
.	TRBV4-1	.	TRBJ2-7	TGCGCCAGCAGCCAAGTGAGCTCCTACGAGCAGTACTTC	CASSQVSSYEQYF
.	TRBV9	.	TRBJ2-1	TGTGCCAGCAGCGCAATCGGGACACATGAGCAGTTCTTC	CASSAIGTHEQFF
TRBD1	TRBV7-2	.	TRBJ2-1	TGTGCCAGCAGCTTCACAAAGGACAGGGATCATGAGCAGTTCTTC	CASSFTKDRDHEQFF
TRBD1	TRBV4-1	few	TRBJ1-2	TGCGCCAGCAGCCATGCCGGGACAGGGGAAGGCTACACCTTC	CASSHAGTGEGYTF
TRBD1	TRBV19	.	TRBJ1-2	TGTGCCAGTAGTGGGGACAGGGGTCTCTATGGCTACACCTTC	CASSGDRGLYGYTF
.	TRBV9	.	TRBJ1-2	TGTGCCAGCAGCCCTCCCAACCATTTGGGGTACTATGGCTACACCTTC	CASSPPNHLGYYGYTF
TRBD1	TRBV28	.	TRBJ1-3	TGTGCCAGCAGTTCAGGGACAGGCTGGGTTGGAAACACCATATATTTT	CASSSGTGWVGNTIYF
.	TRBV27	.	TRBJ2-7	TGTGCCAGCAGTTTGAGGGAGCCCTACGAGCAGTACTTC	CASSLREPYEQYF
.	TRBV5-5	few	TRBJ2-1	TGTGCCAGCTTATTCCAGAGGGGTTCCAATGAGCAGTTCTTC	CASLFQRGSNEQFF
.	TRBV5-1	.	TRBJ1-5	TGCGCCAGCAGCTTGGAGGGTAGCCAGCCCCAGCATTTT	CASSLEGSQPQHF
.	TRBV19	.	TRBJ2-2	TGTGCCAGTAAAGGGTTCACCGGGGAGCTGTTTTTT	CASKGFTGELFF
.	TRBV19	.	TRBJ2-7	TGTGCCAGTAGTACTGACAGGACCTACGAGCAGTACTTC	CASSTDRTYEQYF
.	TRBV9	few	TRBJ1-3	TGTGCCAGCAGCGTAGCCCCTTCCCCGGCCGCTAGCTCTGGAAACACCATATATTTT	CASSVAPSPAASSGNTIYF
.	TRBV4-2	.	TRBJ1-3	TGTGCCAGCAGCCAAGATAGTACGGCTGGAAACACCATATATTTT	CASSQDSTAGNTIYF
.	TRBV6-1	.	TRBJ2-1	TGTGCCAGCAGTGAACGTAAAGGGTTGTACAATGAGCAGTTCTTC	CASSERKGLYNEQFF
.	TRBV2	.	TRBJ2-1	TGTGCCGTAAGCTGGGGTCAGCCCTACAATGAGCAGTTCTTC	CAVSWGQPYNEQFF
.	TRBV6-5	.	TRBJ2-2	TGTGCCAGCAGTTCACTATTCGGGGAGCTGTTTTTT	CASSSLFGELFF
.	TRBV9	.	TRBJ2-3	TGTGCCAGCAGCGTAGGCCAGGGGCCAGATACGCAGTATTTT	CASSVGQGPDTQYF
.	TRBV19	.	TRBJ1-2	.	CASTSGRIYGYTF
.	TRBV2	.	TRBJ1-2	TGTGCCAGCAGCAGGGGAATGGATGCTAACTATGGCTACACCTTC	CASSRGMDANYGYTF
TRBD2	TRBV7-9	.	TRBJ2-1	TGTGCCAGCAGCCGACCTATGGGACTAGCGAGCGATGAGCAGTTCTTC	CASSRPMGLASDEQFF
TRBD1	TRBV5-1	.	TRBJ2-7	TGCGCCAGCAGCCTGCCGGGACAGGGGGCCTACGAGCAGTACTTC	CASSLPGQGAYEQYF
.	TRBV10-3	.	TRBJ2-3	TGTGCCATCAGTGAGTCCCAAGGGACAGCGGGCGATACGCAGTATTTT	CAISESQGTAGDTQYF
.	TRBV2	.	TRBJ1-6	TGTGCGTGGGGGCGGAATAATTCACCCCTCCACTTT	CAWGRNNSPLHF
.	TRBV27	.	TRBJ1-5	TGTGCCAGCAGTTCATACCGGGTCGCTAGCAATCAGCCCCAGCATTTT	CASSSYRVASNQPQHF
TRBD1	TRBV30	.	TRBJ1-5	TGTGCCTGGTCCGGGACAGGCAATCAGCCCCAGCATTTT	CAWSGTGNQPQHF
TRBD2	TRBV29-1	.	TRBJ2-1	TGCAGCGCCACTAGCGGCAACAATGAGCAGTTCTTC	CSATSGNNEQFF